This T cell receptor beta chain was identified during a study of radiation and T cells in renal cell carcinoma (dated by TCRdb to 2019 to 2021). About the study as a whole: The samples were obtained from a clinical trial, where primary renal cell carcinomas were treated with 15 Gy stereotactic body radiation therapy and then removed by nephrectomy 4 weeks afterward. Across all 50 or so samples, 4 million to 5 million unique CDR3 nucleotide sequences encoding roughly 2.7 million unique CDR3 amino acid sequences were identified. In total, roughly 52 samples, comprising around 25 tumors and 27 peripheral blood samples, were subjected to TCR beta sequencing.

This clone was seen a single time. Its antigen specificity is not known. The input lacks base qualities; no much larger clone sits a single base away. The CDR3 contains 15 residues, cysteine and phenylalanine counted. Only CDR3 DNA is held: 45 bases, read in frame from base 1. Taken from the germline V gene, the CDR1 and CDR2 loops are SGHTA and FQGNSA. Trimming at the junction amounts to 1 base on V and 2 bases on J, and the germline ends lie 6 bases apart. The immunoSEQ kit was used, according to the manufacturer's recommendations, to generate TCR beta libraries from genomic DNA. For library preparation, a first multiplex PCR was performed with proprietary primers, followed by a second PCR in which unique barcodes were added, and bead cleanups were performed after each round. Each sample batch included a kit-provided positive control reaction and a negative control reaction. The final libraries were assessed on an Agilent 4200 TapeStation D1000 ScreenTape, pooled by volume, and quantified by qPCR. Sequencing ran on an Illumina NextSeq500 with a MidOutput 150-cycle cartridge, using 156 Read1 and 15 Index1 cycles with kit custom primers. The pooled library was loaded at approximately 1 pM, and around 18% PhiX control was spiked in. The published analysis was carried out like this. The vendor-processed data were analyzed in R, and a clonotype was defined as all T cells that share the same CDR3 nucleotide sequence. For clone abundance analyses, frequencies were normalized to the 10,000 most abundant clones in each sample. Public T cell clones, which averaged fewer than five per sample, were excluded before analysis. An abundance difference of at least 32-fold between compartments was the criterion for calling clonotypes tumor-enriched or baseline blood-enriched. A beta-binomial differential abundance model was used to identify clonotypes that expanded or contracted between blood time points. Tumor-blood repertoire similarity was measured with the Baroni-Urbani and Buser coefficient, and groups were compared using two-tailed Wilcoxon tests in R. TCRdb obtained this table from immuneACCESS and retained in-frame rearrangements with V and J assigned. These tables miss some clones; where compared with another copy, unresolved V genes account for less than half of the shortfall, and the remainder is unexplained. V, J and clone size reflect that table, while D and trimming were determined from the DNA. The sample includes just over 150,000 clones, with roughly 86% observed a single time. The top ten constitute 10% to 15% of the sample.

What the research found in general, with its limitations: With a single-armed trial design, the study had no way to address how radiation dose or scheduling affects the TCR repertoire. Dynamics of the blood repertoire were not tracked past 4 weeks after treatment. Because pretreatment tumor biopsies were not available, the study could not determine whether clonotypes were already present within the tumor at baseline. An increase in top tumor clonotypes in blood was observed from baseline to 2 weeks post-radiation, followed by contraction by 4 weeks, which was taken to suggest transient expansion of tumor-resident clones.

This specimen's time point label, per the study, means: blood 2 weeks post-SBRT. The treatment or condition label on this specimen signifies: 15 Gy SBRT to primary tumor, nephrectomy 4 weeks later. Serial peripheral blood from radiation-treated patients was sampled at baseline, 2 weeks and 4 weeks after SBRT to track tumor-enriched clonotypes. Every patient had renal cell carcinoma of clear cell pathology. The QIAamp DNA Blood Mini Kit (Qiagen) was used to prepare genomic DNA for TCR sequencing. Samples were included in the analyses only if all quality control checks were passed. This specimen consisted of blood, obtained from a patient whose treatment included radiotherapy and nephrectomy. The V and J segments used are TRBV7-2 and TRBJ2-6, with no reliable assignment of the D segment. The TCR was taken from a woman aged 50 to 65 with renal cell carcinoma. CDR3 region: CASSLGQPGANVLTF. The nucleotides read TGTGCCAGCAGCTTAGGGCAGCCTGGGGCCAACGTCCTGACTTTC.